The next 30 T cell receptor beta chains were all read from a single sample in a study of blood T cells in healthy people across ages. A J-beta primer mix and a sample-barcoded 5' primer were used in a second PCR of roughly 7 to 12 cycles. TCRdb itself ran the 5' RACE reads through MiXCR, one entry per CDR3 protein. The data contain some 850,000 distinct CDR3 sequences, more than 25% of them singletons. This sample also belongs to another study, concerning T cells of mothers and their children.

What was sequenced was blood. The receptors come from a boy aged 10-17 years in good health.

J is TRBJ2-4 and V is TRBV12-3 or TRBV12-4; 8 nucleotides align to TRBD2. The length of the CDR3 is 15 residues. Trimming removed 6 bases from V and 10 bases from J; junction bases left unmatched: 14. The CDR3 is CASSRSLAVGNIQYF. The CDR3 bases are TGTGCCAGCAGCCGCTCACTAGCGGTGGGGAATATTCAGTACTTC.

A few counts support this clonotype. The rearrangement links TRBV7-6 to TRBJ2-5; either TRBD1 or TRBD2 may fit D (5 bases each). V was shortened by 5 bases and J by 4 bases, with 14 bases between the two germline ends. Germline-derived CDR1 and CDR2 are SGHVS and FNYEAQ. The CDR3 is 14 residues long. The CDR3 DNA is TGTGCCAGCAGCCTCGATACGGGACCAGAGACCCAGTACTTC. Amino acids: CASSLDTGPETQYF.

This chain connects TRBV10-3 to TRBJ1-4; TRBD1 might be the D (5 bases). With 0 bases removed from V and 8 bases from J, the gap between germline ends came to 7 bases. Germline-derived CDR1 and CDR2 are ENHRY and SYGVKD. The CDR3 has 13 amino acids. As DNA, the CDR3 is TGTGCCATCAGTGAGTCTCAGGGCGAAAAACTGTTTTTT. This sequence encodes CAISESQGEKLFF.

The chain recombines TRBV7-2 with TRBJ1-4; D perhaps matches TRBD1 (6 bases). This CDR3 region has 16 residues. Germline CDR1 and CDR2: SGHTA and FQGNSA. Between the trimmed V and J ends, which lost 6 bases and 0 bases, there was a span of 14 bases. The CDR3 bases are TGTGCCAGCAGTTCCCCCGGGACAACAACTAATGAAAAACTGTTTTTT. It encodes CASSSPGTTTNEKLFF.

There are many counts of this clonotype. The V call is TRBV6-1, the J call TRBJ2-5; 7 bases match TRBD1. The J call may be in error: the DNA end matches TRBJ2-7 better. Per the germline V gene, CDR1 is MNHNS and CDR2 is SASEGT. The CDR3 sequence is 15 residues long. The CDR3, as DNA: TGTGCCAGCAGTGAACCCGGGGACAGTCTATACGAGCAGTACTTC. Translation gives CASSEPGDSLYEQYF.

The rearrangement uses TRBV29-1 and TRBJ1-1, with 10 bases identical to TRBD1. CDR3 length: 19 residues. The junction had 20 bases not matched to a gene; V was cut back by 2 bases and J by 5 bases. Germline CDR1 SQVTM, CDR2 ANQGSEA. The CDR3 reads CSVEQDGRQGASISTEAFF. CDR3 nucleotide sequence: TGCAGCGTTGAACAAGACGGTAGACAGGGGGCCTCAATTAGTACTGAAGCTTTCTTT.

V usage is TRBV20-1 and J usage is TRBJ2-7; D tentatively reads TRBD1 or TRBD2 (6 bases each). The CDR3 sequence is 15 residues long. Germline V lookup: CDR1 DFQATT, CDR2 SNEGSKA (reference sequence). The V gene lost 3 bases and the J gene lost 0 bases, with 15 bases spanning the gap. CDR3 nucleotides: TGCAGTGCTAGTAGTGAAGGGGGGCTCTCCTACGAGCAGTACTTC. Its protein is CSASSEGGLSYEQYF.

This clonotype was recorded a few times. The rearrangement uses TRBV7-9 and TRBJ2-7; D remains ambiguous. CDR1 and CDR2 (germline): SEHNR, FQNEAQ (reference sequence). With 5 bases removed from V and 2 bases from J, the gap between germline ends came to 10 bases. This CDR3 is built from 13 residues. The CDR3 loop reads CASSPSAAYEQYF. CDR3 DNA: TGTGCCAGCAGCCCTTCTGCGGCCTACGAGCAGTACTTC.

There are a few counts of this clonotype. V gene TRBV29-1 combines with J gene TRBJ1-1, with D unresolved. V lost 7 bases to trimming and J lost 5 bases, with 11 bases between them. Germline CDR1 is SQVTM and CDR2 is ANQGSEA. The CDR3 has 11 amino acids. The CDR3 here is CSASLGTEAFF. CDR3 nucleotide sequence: TGCAGCGCGAGCCTGGGGACTGAAGCTTTCTTT.

This clonotype was detected only a few times. The chain employs TRBV12-3 or TRBV12-4 and TRBJ2-5; 9 bases match TRBD2. The CDR3 consists of 16 residues. With V trimmed by 1 base and J by 0 bases, 3 bases remained unmatched. The CDR3 coding sequence is TGTGCCAGCAGTTTAGTCCTAGCGGGGTACCAAGAGACCCAGTACTTC. Translating it yields CASSLVLAGYQETQYF.

The chain uses TRBV10-3 and TRBJ2-5; a weak D match, TRBD1 (6 bases). The length of the CDR3 is 13 residues. Trimming stripped 4 bases from V and 5 bases from J, with 11 bases between. Germline assignment: CDR1 ENHRY and CDR2 SYGVKD. CDR3 coding DNA: TGTGCCATCAGTGGGGGGCCTAGGGAGACCCAGTACTTC. It encodes CAISGGPRETQYF.

This clonotype has only one observation. The chain recombines TRBV9 with TRBJ2-2; no definite D call. This CDR3 region has 16 residues. V dropped 0 bases and J dropped 0 bases, with 9 bases sitting between them. Per the germline V gene, CDR1 is SGDLS and CDR2 is YYNGEE. CDR3 nucleotide sequence: TGTGCCAGCAGCGTAGATGGGCTAGCGAACACCGGGGAGCTGTTTTTT. Amino acids: CASSVDGLANTGELFF.

The gene calls are TRBV27 and TRBJ1-1, with TRBD1 matching over 8 bases. The CDR3 contains 14 residues. Germline trimming cut 8 bases from V and 5 bases from J; bases unmatched to any gene: 10. CDR1 and CDR2 (germline): MNHEY, SMNVEV (reference sequence). The CDR3 reads CASLSPRGRTEAFF. The CDR3 nucleotides are TGTGCCAGCCTAAGTCCCAGGGGGCGGACTGAAGCTTTCTTT.

This clonotype has a handful of counts. V and J are TRBV5-1 and TRBJ2-7; the D is unclear. The CDR3 has 13 amino acids. The ends were cut back, 2 bases at V and 3 bases at J, with 9 bases in the middle. Germline V gives CDR1 SGHRS, CDR2 YFSETQ. CDR3 sequence: CASSFGDHYEQYF. The CDR3 DNA follows: TGCGCCAGCAGCTTTGGAGACCACTACGAGCAGTACTTC.

A remark on this clonotype: One end of the junction does not line up with germline, which may come from a read error. This sequence joins TRBV29-1 and TRBJ1-6; a weak D match, TRBD1 (5 bases). Germline assignment: CDR1 SQVTM and CDR2 ANQGSEA. There are 14 residues in the CDR3. CDR3 coding DNA: TGCAGCGTCTACGGCCAGGGCAGTAATTCGCCCCTCCACTTT. Its translation: CSVYGQGSNSPLHF.

The chain combines TRBV6-5 with TRBJ2-1, with D possibly TRBD1 on 6 matching bases. The ends were cut back, 2 bases at V and 12 bases at J, with 17 bases in the middle. Germline values: CDR1 MNHEY, CDR2 SVGAGI. The length of the CDR3 is 14 residues. CDR3 nucleotides: TGTGCCAGCAGTTACATTCATAACAGGGAAGGGCAGTTCTTC. The encoded protein is CASSYIHNREGQFF.

Only a few counts were recorded for this clonotype. V is TRBV5-1 and J is TRBJ2-5, with D perhaps TRBD2 (7 bases). CDR3 length equals 17 residues. Germline-derived CDR1 and CDR2 are SGHRS and YFSETQ. The ends were cut back, 0 bases at V and 6 bases at J, with 21 bases in the middle. For the CDR3, the DNA is TGCGCCAGCAGCTTGGTGCGGATTAGGGGGGGCGCACAGACCCAGTACTTC. It translates to CASSLVRIRGGAQTQYF.

The V and J genes are TRBV5-1 and TRBJ2-5; a weak D match, TRBD2 (6 bases). Trimming took 1 base from V and 4 from J, leaving 17 bases between them. This CDR3 has 16 residues. Germline V gene sequence: CDR1 SGHRS, CDR2 YFSETQ. The CDR3, as DNA: TGCGCCAGCAGCTTGATCGCGGGACTGGTAGGAGAGACCCAGTACTTC. Protein product: CASSLIAGLVGETQYF. The variable domain in full, completed from reference TRBV5-1 and TRBJ2-5, reads KAGVTQTPRYLIKTRGQQVTLSCSPISGHRSVSWYQQTPGQGLQFLFEYFSETQRNKGNFPGRFSGRQFSNSRSEMNVSTLELGDSALYLCASSLIAGLVGETQYFGPGTRLLVL.

This chain uses TRBV11-2 with TRBJ2-5; 10 bases align to TRBD2. Trimming at V came to 0 bases and at J to 4 bases, leaving 8 bases not matched to a gene. Germline lookup yields CDR1 SGHAT and CDR2 FQNNGV. This CDR3 is 17 amino acids long. The CDR3: CASSLDRAAGGGETQYF. CDR3 bases: TGTGCCAGCAGCTTAGATCGGGCAGCGGGGGGGGGAGAGACCCAGTACTTC.

This clonotype was observed a few times. Since no conserved phenylalanine or tryptophan closes the CDR3, a read error is the likely cause. The CDR3 coding sequence is TGCGCCAGCAGTCGGAGGCACTCCCGGGACCAGTACCTC. Translation: CASSRRHSRDQYL. J is TRBJ2-5 and V is TRBV4-1, with TRBD2 as a possible D gene (5 bases). V shed 6 bases and J shed 10 bases, with 18 bases lying between them. There are 13 residues in the CDR3. Germline CDR1 MGHRA, CDR2 YSYEKL.

A few counts support this clonotype. The chain joins TRBV3-1 to TRBJ2-5; D gene uncertain. The germline V gene encodes CDR1 LGHDT and CDR2 YNNKEL (reference sequence). The CDR3 contains 13 residues. Trimming shortened V by 0 bases and J by 4 bases, and 6 bases separated the two germline ends. CDR3 protein: CASSQDERETQYF. CDR3 nucleotide sequence: TGTGCCAGCAGCCAAGATGAAAGAGAGACCCAGTACTTC.

The chain combines TRBV12-3 or TRBV12-4 with TRBJ2-5, with D tentatively TRBD2 (7 bases). Trimming pared 2 bases from V and 9 bases from J, leaving 13 bases between. The CDR3 runs to 13 residues. CDR3 nucleotides: TGTGCCAGCAGTTTATTGGGGGGGGCCGCCCAGTACTTC. This sequence encodes CASSLLGGAAQYF.

This chain links TRBV30 with TRBJ2-7; no definite D call. V lost 1 base to trimming and J lost 7 bases, with 8 bases between them. CDR3 length: 11 amino acids. Germline V gene lookup returns CDR1 GTSNPN and CDR2 SVGIG (reference sequence). The CDR3 DNA is TGTGCCTGGAGTGGCGTCCGAGAGCAGTACTTC. This sequence encodes CAWSGVREQYF.

This clonotype was counted once. This sequence joins TRBV12-3 or TRBV12-4 and TRBJ2-5; unclear D gene. CDR3 length: 13 residues. Trimming took off 3 bases at V and 4 bases at J, with 9 bases between the two ends. The CDR3 here is CASSFELLETQYF. The CDR3 DNA reads as TGTGCCAGCAGTTTTGAACTATTAGAGACCCAGTACTTC.

This rearrangement joins TRBV11-2 to TRBJ2-7; no clear D. This CDR3 has 14 amino acids. The germline CDR1 and CDR2 sequences are SGHAT and FQNNGV. V was shortened by 5 bases and J by 3 bases, with 14 bases between the two germline ends. The CDR3 reads CASSQSGRFYEQYF. The CDR3 DNA follows: TGTGCCAGCAGCCAGTCCGGGCGATTCTACGAGCAGTACTTC.

This clonotype has a handful of counts. The rearrangement links TRBV6-4 to TRBJ2-3; TRBD1 might be the D (6 bases). Germline-derived CDR1 and CDR2 are MRHNA and SNTAGT. The CDR3 loop spans 16 amino acids. Trimming removed 0 bases from V and 0 bases from J, with 10 bases in between. CDR3 protein: CASSDSSQGSTDTQYF. Written as DNA, the CDR3 is TGTGCCAGCAGTGACTCGAGCCAGGGGAGCACAGATACGCAGTATTTT.

This clonotype was observed a handful of times. The gene calls are TRBV3-1 and TRBJ2-5; tentatively, D is TRBD1 (5 bases). The assigned J gene may be wrong: the sequence end matches TRBJ2-1 better. The CDR3 is 14 residues long. Germline V gives CDR1 LGHDT, CDR2 YNNKEL (reference sequence). The CDR3 sequence is CASSRHLLGLEQFF. DNA of the CDR3: TGTGCCAGCAGCCGACATCTCTTGGGGCTTGAGCAGTTCTTC.

This clonotype was counted a few times. V usage is TRBV14 and J usage is TRBJ2-3; unclear D gene. Per the germline V gene, CDR1 is SGHDN and CDR2 is FVKESK. V was cut by 2 bases and J by 1 base, with 10 bases left in between. CDR3 size: 15 residues. DNA of the CDR3: TGTGCCAGCAGCCAATATCCTGATCGCACAGATACGCAGTATTTT. This codes for CASSQYPDRTDTQYF. The full variable domain, with the rest looked up from reference TRBV14 and TRBJ2-3, is EAGVTQFPSHSVIEKGQTVTLRCDPISGHDNLYWYRRVMGKEIKFLLHFVKESKQDESGMPNNRFLAERTGGTYSTLKVQPAELEDSGVYFCASSQYPDRTDTQYFGPGTRLTVL.

The chain combines TRBV2 with TRBJ2-2, with D unresolved. The V gene lost 10 bases and the J gene lost 4 bases, with 7 bases spanning the gap. CDR1 is SNHLY and CDR2 is FYNNEI in the germline V gene. This CDR3 spans 11 amino acids. CDR3 coding DNA: TGTGCCATCTCAGCCACCGGGGAGCTGTTTTTT. Its protein is CAISATGELFF.

This clonotype turned up a few times. The gene calls are TRBV7-2 and TRBJ1-4; the match to TRBD1 covers 8 bases. CDR3 size: 14 residues. J gave up 5 bases and V 5 bases, and 4 bases lay outside the gene matches. The germline CDR1 and CDR2 sequences are SGHTA and FQGNSA. DNA of the CDR3: TGTGCCAGCAGCGCAGACAGGGGAAATGAAAAACTGTTTTTT. This sequence encodes CASSADRGNEKLFF.